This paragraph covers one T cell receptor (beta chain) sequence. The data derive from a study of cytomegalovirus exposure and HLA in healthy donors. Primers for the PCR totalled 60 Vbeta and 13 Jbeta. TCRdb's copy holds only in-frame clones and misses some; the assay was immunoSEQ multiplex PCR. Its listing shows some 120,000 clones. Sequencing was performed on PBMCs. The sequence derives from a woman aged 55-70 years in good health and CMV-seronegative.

The CDR3 region is CASSVNPGTRFPGELFF. The CDR3 DNA follows: TGTGCCAGCAGTGTAAATCCCGGGACTAGGTTCCCCGGGGAGCTGTTTTTT. The chain recombines TRBV6-1 with TRBJ2-2; 8 bases line up with TRBD2. In germline, CDR1 is MNHNS, CDR2 SASEGT. The CDR3 sequence is 17 residues long. V dropped 4 bases and J dropped 6; count of bases not matched to a gene: 13.